This T cell receptor (beta chain) was captured in a study of T cells in Graves' hyperthyroidism and ophthalmopathy. TCR beta CDR3 regions were amplified from RNA transcripts. Researchers ran a first-round RT-PCR on the TCR CDR3 using the HTBI primer set. TCRdb fed the multiplex PCR reads into MiXCR, producing one record per CDR3 protein. The repertoire has hundreds of thousands of distinct CDR3 sequences, over 35% of them found once; the top ten carry less than 40%. CDR1 and CDR2 from the germline V gene are MRHNA and SNTAGT. This CDR3 has 15 residues. V was pared by 2 bases and J by 8 bases, with 10 bases of the junction left unmatched. This clonotype was seen repeatedly, ten times or more. Investigators excluded patients with uncontrolled infection, other autoimmune disease, pregnancy or lactation.

Sequencing was performed on blood. J is TRBJ1-2 and V is TRBV6-4, with 8 positions matching TRBD1. This TCR was recovered from a woman between 40 and 50 years old with Graves' hyperthyroidism. The CDR3 nucleotides are TGTGCCAGCAGTGACACAGGACAGGGAGCAAGGGGCTACACCTTC. Translating it yields CASSDTGQGARGYTF.